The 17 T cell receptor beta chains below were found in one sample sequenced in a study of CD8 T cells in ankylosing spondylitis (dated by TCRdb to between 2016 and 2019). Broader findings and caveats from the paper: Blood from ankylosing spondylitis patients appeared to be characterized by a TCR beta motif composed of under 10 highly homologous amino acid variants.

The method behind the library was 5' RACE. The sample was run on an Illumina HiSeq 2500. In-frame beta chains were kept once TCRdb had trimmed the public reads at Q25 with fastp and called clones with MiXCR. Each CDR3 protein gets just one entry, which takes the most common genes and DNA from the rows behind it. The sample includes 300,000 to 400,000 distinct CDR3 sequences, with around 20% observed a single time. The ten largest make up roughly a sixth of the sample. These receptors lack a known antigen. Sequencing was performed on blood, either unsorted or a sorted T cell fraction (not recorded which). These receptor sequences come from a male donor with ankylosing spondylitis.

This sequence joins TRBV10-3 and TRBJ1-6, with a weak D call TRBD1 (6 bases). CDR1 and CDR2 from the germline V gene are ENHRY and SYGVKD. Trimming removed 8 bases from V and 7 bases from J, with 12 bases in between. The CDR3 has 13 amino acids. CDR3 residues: CAIQDSFNSPLHF. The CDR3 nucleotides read TGTGCCATCCAGGACAGCTTCAATTCACCCCTCCACTTT.

The chain's CDR3 is CASRRENTEAFF. For the CDR3, the DNA is TGTGCCAGCAGACGGGAGAACACTGAAGCTTTCTTT. This chain uses TRBV5-4 with TRBJ1-1; no clear D gene. The CDR3 totals 12 residues. CDR1 and CDR2 from the germline V gene are SGHNT and YYREEE (reference sequence). V lost 5 bases, J lost 1 base, and 6 bases lay in between.

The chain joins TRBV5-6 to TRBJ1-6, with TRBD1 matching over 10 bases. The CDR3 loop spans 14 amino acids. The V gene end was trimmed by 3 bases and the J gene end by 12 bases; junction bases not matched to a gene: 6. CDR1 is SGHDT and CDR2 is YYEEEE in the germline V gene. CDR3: CASSYGTGDGPLHF. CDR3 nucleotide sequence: TGTGCCAGCAGCTATGGGACAGGGGATGGACCCCTCCACTTT. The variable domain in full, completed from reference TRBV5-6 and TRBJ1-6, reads DAGVTQSPTHLIKTRGQQVTLRCSPKSGHDTVSWYQQALGQGPQFIFQYYEEEERQRGNFPDRFSGHQFPNYSSELNVNALLLGDSALYLCASSYGTGDGPLHFGNGTRLTVT.

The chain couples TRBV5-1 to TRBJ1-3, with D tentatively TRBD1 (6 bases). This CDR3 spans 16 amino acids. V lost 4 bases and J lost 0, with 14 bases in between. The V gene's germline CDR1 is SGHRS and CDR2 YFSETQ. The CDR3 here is CASSLEGGYSGNTIYF. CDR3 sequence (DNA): TGCGCCAGCAGCCTCGAGGGGGGATACTCTGGAAACACCATATATTTT.

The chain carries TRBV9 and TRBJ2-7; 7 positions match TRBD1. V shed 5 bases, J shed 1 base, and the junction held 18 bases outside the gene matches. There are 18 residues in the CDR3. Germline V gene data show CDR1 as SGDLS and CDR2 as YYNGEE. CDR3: CASRTPNLDREKSYEQYF. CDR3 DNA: TGTGCCAGCAGGACCCCGAACCTAGACAGGGAAAAGTCCTACGAGCAGTACTTC.

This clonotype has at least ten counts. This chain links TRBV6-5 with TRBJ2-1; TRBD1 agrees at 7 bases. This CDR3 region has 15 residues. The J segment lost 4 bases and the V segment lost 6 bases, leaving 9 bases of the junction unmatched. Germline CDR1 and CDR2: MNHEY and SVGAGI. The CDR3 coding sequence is TGTGCCAGCAGCTATGACAGGGCGTGGTACAATGAGCAGTTCTTC. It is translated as CASSYDRAWYNEQFF.

In nucleotides, the CDR3 is TGTGCCAGCAGTGACAGGGGAACGGGCTACACCTTC. Translated: CASSDRGTGYTF. This chain joins TRBV6-1 and TRBJ1-2; possibly TRBD1 for D (6 bases). This CDR3 contains 12 residues. Trimming stripped 3 bases from V and 8 bases from J, with 10 bases between. Germline CDR1 reads MNHNS; CDR2 reads SASEGT.

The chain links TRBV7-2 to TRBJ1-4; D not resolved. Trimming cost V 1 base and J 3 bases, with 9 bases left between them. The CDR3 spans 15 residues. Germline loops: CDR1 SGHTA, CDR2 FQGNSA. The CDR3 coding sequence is TGTGCCAGCAGCTTAGAAGGGTTACCTAATGAAAAACTGTTTTTT. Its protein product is CASSLEGLPNEKLFF.

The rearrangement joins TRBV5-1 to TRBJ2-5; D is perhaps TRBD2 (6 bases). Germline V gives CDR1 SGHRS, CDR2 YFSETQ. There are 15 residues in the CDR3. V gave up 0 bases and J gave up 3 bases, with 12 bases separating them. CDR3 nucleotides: TGCGCCAGCAGCTTGGATCCAGCGGGCAAAGAGACCCAGTACTTC. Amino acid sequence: CASSLDPAGKETQYF.

CDR3 in amino acids: CASSLDSGRINTQYF. The CDR3 nucleotides read TGCGCCAGCAGCTTGGATAGCGGGAGGATAAATACGCAGTATTTT. The chain couples TRBV5-1 to TRBJ2-3, with TRBD2 matching 10 bases. After removal of 0 bases from V and 7 bases from J, the junction contained 5 bases not matched to a gene. Germline CDR1 and CDR2: SGHRS and YFSETQ. The CDR3 has 15 amino acids. The entire variable domain, with the rest obtained from reference TRBV5-1 and TRBJ2-3, is as follows: KAGVTQTPRYLIKTRGQQVTLSCSPISGHRSVSWYQQTPGQGLQFLFEYFSETQRNKGNFPGRFSGRQFSNSRSEMNVSTLELGDSALYLCASSLDSGRINTQYFGPGTRLTVL.

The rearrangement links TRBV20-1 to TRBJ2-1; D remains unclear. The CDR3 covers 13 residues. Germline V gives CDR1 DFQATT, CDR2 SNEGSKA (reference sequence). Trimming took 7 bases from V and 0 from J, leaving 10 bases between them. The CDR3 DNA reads TGCAGTGAGTCGAAGAGCTCCTACAATGAGCAGTTCTTC. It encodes CSESKSSYNEQFF.

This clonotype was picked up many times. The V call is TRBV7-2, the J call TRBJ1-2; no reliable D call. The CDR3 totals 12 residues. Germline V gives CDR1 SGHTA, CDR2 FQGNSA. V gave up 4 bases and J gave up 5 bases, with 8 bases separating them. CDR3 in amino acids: CASSSVGYGYTF. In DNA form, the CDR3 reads TGTGCCAGCAGCTCGGTAGGGTATGGCTACACCTTC.

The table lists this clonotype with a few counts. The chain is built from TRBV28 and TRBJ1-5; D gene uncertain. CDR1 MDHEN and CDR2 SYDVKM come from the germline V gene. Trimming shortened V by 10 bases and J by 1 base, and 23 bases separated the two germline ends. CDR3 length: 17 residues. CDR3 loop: CANQPRSGLGSNQPQHF. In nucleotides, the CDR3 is TGTGCCAACCAACCTCGGAGCGGGCTGGGGAGCAATCAGCCCCAGCATTTT.

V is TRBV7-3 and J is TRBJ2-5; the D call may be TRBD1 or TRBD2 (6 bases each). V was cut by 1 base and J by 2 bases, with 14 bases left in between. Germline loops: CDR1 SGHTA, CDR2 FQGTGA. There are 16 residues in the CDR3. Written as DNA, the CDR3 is TGTGCCAGCAGCTTAATAGGGGGAGGACCTCAAGAGACCCAGTACTTC. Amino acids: CASSLIGGGPQETQYF.

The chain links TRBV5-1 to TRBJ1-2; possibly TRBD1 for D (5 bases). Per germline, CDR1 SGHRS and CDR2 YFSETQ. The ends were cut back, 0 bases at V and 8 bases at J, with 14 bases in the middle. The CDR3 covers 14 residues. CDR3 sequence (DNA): TGCGCCAGCAGCTTGGAAGACAGCGTGGACGGCTACACCTTC. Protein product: CASSLEDSVDGYTF.

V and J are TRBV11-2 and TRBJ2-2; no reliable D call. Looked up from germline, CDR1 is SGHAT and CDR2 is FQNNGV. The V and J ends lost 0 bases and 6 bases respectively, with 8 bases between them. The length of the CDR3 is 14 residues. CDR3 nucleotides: TGTGCCAGCAGCTTAGACGGGTCGGCCGGGGAGCTGTTTTTT. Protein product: CASSLDGSAGELFF.

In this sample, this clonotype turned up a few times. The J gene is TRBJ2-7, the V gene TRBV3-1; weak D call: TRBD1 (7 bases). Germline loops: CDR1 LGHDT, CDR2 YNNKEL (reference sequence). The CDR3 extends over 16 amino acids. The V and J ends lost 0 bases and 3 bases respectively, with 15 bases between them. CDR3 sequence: CASSQDWRGRSYEQYF. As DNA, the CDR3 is TGTGCCAGCAGCCAAGATTGGAGGGGGCGAAGCTACGAGCAGTACTTC.